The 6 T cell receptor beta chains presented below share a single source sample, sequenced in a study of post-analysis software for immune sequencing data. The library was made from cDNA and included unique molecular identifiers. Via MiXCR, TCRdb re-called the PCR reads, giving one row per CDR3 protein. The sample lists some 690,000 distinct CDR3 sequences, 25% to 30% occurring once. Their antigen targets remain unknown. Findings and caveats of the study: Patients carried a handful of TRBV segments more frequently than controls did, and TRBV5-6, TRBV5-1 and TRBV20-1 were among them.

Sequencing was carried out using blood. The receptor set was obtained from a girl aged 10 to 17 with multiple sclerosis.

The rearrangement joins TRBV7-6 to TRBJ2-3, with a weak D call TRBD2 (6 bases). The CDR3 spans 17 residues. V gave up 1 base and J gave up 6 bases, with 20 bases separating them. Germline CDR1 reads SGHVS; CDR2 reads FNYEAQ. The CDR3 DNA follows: TGTGCCAGCAGCTTAGGCTTCCTGGGGGGAGATGGCGATACGCAGTATTTT. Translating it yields CASSLGFLGGDGDTQYF.

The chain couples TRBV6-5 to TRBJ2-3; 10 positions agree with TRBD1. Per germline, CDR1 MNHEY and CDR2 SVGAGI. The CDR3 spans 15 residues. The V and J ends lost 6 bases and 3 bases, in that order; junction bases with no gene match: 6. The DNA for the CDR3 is TGTGCCAGCAGAGGACAGGGGGTCTGGACAGATACGCAGTATTTT. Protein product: CASRGQGVWTDTQYF.

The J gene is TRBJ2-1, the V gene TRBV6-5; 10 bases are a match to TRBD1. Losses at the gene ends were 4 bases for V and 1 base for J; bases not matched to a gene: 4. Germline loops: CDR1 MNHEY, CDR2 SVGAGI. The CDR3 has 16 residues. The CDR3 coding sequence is TGTGCCAGCAGTTTTGACAGGGGGCGGTCCTACAATGAGCAGTTCTTC. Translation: CASSFDRGRSYNEQFF.

The CDR3 spells CASSLFVSGQGASYNSPLHF. In nucleotides, the CDR3 is TGTGCCAGCAGCTTATTCGTTTCGGGACAGGGGGCCTCCTATAATTCACCCCTCCACTTT. The chain carries TRBV7-8 and TRBJ1-6, with 12 bases that match TRBD1. The trim removed 2 bases at V and 0 bases at J, leaving 8 bases unmatched. The germline CDR1 and CDR2 sequences are SGHVS and FQNEAQ. The CDR3 sequence is 20 residues long.

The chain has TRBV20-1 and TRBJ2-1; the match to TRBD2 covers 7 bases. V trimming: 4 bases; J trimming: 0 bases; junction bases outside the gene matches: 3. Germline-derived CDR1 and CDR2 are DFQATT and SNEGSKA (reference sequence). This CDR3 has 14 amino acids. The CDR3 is CSAIGGSSYNEQFF. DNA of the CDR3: TGCAGTGCTATCGGCGGGAGCTCCTACAATGAGCAGTTCTTC.

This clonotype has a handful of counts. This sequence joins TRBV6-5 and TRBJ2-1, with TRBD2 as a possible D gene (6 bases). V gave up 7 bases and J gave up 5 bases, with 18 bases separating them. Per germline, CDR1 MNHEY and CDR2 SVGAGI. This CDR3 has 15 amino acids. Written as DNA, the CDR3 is TGTGCCAGCACCAACGGGGGAGGCGTCGACAATGAGCAGTTCTTC. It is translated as CASTNGGGVDNEQFF.